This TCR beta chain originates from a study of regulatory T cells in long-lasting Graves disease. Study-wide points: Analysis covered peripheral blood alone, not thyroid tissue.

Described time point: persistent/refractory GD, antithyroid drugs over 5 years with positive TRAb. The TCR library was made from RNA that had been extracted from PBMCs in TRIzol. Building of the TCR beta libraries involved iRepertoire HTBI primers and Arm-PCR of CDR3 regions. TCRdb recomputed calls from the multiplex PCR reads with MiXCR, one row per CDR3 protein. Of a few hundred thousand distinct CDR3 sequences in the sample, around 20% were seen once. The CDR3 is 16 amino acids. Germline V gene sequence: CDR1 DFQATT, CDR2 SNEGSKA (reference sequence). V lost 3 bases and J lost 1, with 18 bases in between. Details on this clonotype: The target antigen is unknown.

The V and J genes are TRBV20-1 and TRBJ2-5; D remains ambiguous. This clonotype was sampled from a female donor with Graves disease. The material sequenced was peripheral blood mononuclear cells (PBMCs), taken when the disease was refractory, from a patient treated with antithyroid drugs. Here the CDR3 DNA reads TGCAGTGCTAGCACCTCCCCACAAAGGACCCAAGAGACCCAGTACTTC. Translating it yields CSASTSPQRTQETQYF.